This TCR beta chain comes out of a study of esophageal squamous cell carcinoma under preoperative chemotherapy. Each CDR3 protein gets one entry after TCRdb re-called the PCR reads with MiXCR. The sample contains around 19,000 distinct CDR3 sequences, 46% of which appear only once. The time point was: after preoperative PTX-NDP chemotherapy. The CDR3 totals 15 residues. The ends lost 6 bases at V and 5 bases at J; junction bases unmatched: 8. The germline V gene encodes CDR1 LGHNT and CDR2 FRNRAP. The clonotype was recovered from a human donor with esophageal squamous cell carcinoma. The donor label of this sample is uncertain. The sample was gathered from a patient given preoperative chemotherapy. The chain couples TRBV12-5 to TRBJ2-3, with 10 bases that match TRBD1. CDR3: CASGTGQGRGDTQYF. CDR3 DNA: TGTGCTAGTGGAACGGGACAGGGGAGGGGAGATACGCAGTATTTT.